This TCR beta chain was sequenced for a study of shared clonotypes between healthy human individuals. An assay was performed, and its level was deep. Approximately 28,000 T cell genomes (around 300 ng DNA) went into each PBMC replicate. Ten immunoSEQ deep assay plates were used by the authors to sequence unsorted PBMC DNA. Only in-frame clones appear in the TCRdb table, and some are missing; sequencing was by immunoSEQ multiplex PCR. The repertoire includes 470,000 or so clones, more than 75% of them detected once, and around 11% sits in the top ten. CDR3 length: 16 residues. V was clipped by 2 bases and J by 5 bases; unmatched bases: 6. CDR1 and CDR2 from the germline V gene are SGHNT and YYREEE (reference sequence). Whole-study results and caveats: In this cohort, only blood was sampled, and tissue repertoires likely differ.

This clone has a handful of counts. Its specificity is not known. The V gene is TRBV5-4, the J gene TRBJ2-5; 13 nucleotides align to TRBD2. Sequencing used PBMCs. The clonotype comes from a woman aged 40-49 years in good health. Some clones in this sample may be carry-over from other donors' samples. CDR3 loop: CASSFRTSGSRETQYF. CDR3 DNA: TGTGCCAGCAGCTTCAGGACTAGCGGGAGCAGGGAGACCCAGTACTTC. Looking up the rest from reference TRBV5-4 and TRBJ2-5 gives the full variable domain: ETGVTQSPTHLIKTRGQQVTLRCSSQSGHNTVSWYQQALGQGPQFIFQYYREEENGRGNFPPRFSGLQFPNYSSELNVNALELDDSALYLCASSFRTSGSRETQYFGPGTRLLVL.